This TCR beta chain was sequenced for a study of blood T cells in healthy people across ages. V dropped 2 bases and J dropped 5; count of bases not matched to a gene: 5. Germline-derived CDR1 and CDR2 are SQVTM and ANQGSEA. This CDR3 has 15 residues. This clonotype has more than one count but fewer than ten. The antigen remains undetermined. Alongside a J-beta primer mix, a sample-barcoded 5' primer served in a second PCR lasting roughly 7 to 12 cycles. Tagging of each cDNA molecule was performed by a template-switch adaptor with 12 random nucleotides. Via MiXCR, TCRdb re-called the 5' RACE reads, giving one row per CDR3 protein. The sample records about 720,000 distinct CDR3 sequences, about a fifth being singletons. Study-level findings and limits: Older individuals had lower TCR beta diversity per million T cells (the decline was roughly linear). Researchers report that TCR beta diversity correlated strongly with naive T cell percentage.

The J gene is TRBJ2-5, the V gene TRBV29-1; 13 positions agree with TRBD2. This sequence originates from an older man in good health. Material for sequencing was blood. The CDR3 sequence is CSVEPLAGGPETQYF. CDR3 DNA: TGCAGCGTTGAACCACTAGCGGGGGGGCCTGAGACCCAGTACTTC.